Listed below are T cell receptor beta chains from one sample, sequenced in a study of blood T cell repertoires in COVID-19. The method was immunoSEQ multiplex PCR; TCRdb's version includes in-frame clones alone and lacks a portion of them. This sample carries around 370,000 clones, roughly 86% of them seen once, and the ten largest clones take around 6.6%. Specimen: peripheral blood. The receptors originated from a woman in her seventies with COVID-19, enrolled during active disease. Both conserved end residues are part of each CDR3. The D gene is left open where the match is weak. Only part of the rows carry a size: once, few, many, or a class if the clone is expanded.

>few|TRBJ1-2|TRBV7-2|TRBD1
CASSPRQGASYGYTF
TGTGCCAGCAGCCCCCGACAGGGGGCGAGCTATGGCTACACCTTC
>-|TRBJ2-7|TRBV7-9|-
CASSLTGRAEQYF
TGTGCCAGCAGCTTAACAGGGAGAGCCGAGCAGTACTTC
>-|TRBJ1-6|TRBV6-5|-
CASRTDTGPHSPLHF
TGTGCCAGCAGAACCGATACAGGGCCGCATTCACCCCTCCACTTT
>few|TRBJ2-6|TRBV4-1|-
CASSQDRVSGANVLTF
TGCGCCAGCAGCCAAGATCGGGTCTCTGGGGCCAACGTCCTGACTTTC
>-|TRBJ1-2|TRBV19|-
CASSIREDYGYTF
TGTGCCAGTAGTATCCGGGAAGACTATGGCTACACCTTC
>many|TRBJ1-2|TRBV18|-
CASSPTFKEGYTF
TGTGCCAGCTCACCTACATTCAAGGAGGGCTACACCTTC
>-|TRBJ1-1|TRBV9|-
CASSPWTLNTEAFF
TGTGCCAGCAGCCCCTGGACACTGAACACTGAAGCTTTCTTT
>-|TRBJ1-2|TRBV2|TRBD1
CASSGGGSYGYTF
TGTGCCAGCAGTGGAGGGGGCAGCTATGGCTACACCTTC
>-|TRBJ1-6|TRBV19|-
CASSIEGPPVPLHF
TGTGCCAGTAGTATAGAGGGCCCTCCGGTACCCCTCCACTTT
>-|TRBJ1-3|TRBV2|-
CASIPLGTPSGNTIYF
TGTGCCAGCATTCCGCTGGGCACTCCTTCGGGAAACACCATATATTTT
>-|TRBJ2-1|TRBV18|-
CASSLGLPKNYNEQFF
TGTGCCAGCTCACTCGGACTACCCAAAAACTACAATGAGCAGTTCTTC
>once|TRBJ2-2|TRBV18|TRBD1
CASSSPTGSSGTGELFF
TGTGCCAGCTCATCCCCGACAGGGTCTTCGGGCACCGGGGAGCTGTTTTTT
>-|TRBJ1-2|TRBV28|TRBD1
CASSVGGAVYGYTF
TGTGCCAGCAGTGTAGGGGGCGCAGTCTATGGCTACACCTTC
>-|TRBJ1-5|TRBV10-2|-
CASRAAGGNQPQHF
TGCGCCAGCAGAGCCGCGGGGGGCAATCAGCCCCAGCATTTT
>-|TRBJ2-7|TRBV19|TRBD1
CASSLGQGAKEQYF
TGTGCCAGTAGTTTGGGACAGGGGGCGAAAGAGCAGTACTTC
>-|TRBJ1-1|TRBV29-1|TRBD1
CSVRGGGTEAFF
TGCAGCGTGAGAGGGGGCGGCACTGAAGCTTTCTTT
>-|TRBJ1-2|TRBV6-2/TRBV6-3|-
CASSYLPGQGQSGYTF
TGTGCCAGCAGTTATCTTCCGGGACAAGGGCAATCTGGCTACACCTTC
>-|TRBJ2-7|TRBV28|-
CASSLRELGYEQYF
TGTGCCAGCAGTTTAAGGGAGCTTGGCTACGAGCAGTACTTC
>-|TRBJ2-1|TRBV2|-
CASSDSPNEQFF
TGTGCCAGCAGCGACTCCCCCAATGAGCAGTTCTTC
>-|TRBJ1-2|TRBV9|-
CASSVTGYGYTF
TGTGCCAGCAGCGTAACAGGCTATGGCTACACCTTC
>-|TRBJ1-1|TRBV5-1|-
CASSLVSTSLNTEAFF
TGCGCCAGCAGCTTGGTGTCAACTTCTTTGAACACTGAAGCTTTCTTT
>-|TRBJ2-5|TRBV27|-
CASSLGGGAWKTQYF
TGTGCCAGCAGTTTAGGTGGGGGGGCCTGGAAGACCCAGTACTTC
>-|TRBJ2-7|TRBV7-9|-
CASSSGDQPYEQYF
TGTGCCAGCAGCTCGGGGGACCAACCCTACGAGCAGTACTTC
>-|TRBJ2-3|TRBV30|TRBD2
CAWSLGLAESTDTQYF
TGTGCCTGGAGCCTGGGACTAGCGGAATCCACAGATACGCAGTATTTT
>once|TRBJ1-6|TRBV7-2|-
CASSPSTDSPLHF
TGTGCCAGCAGCCCTTCGACTGATAGCCCCCTCCACTTT
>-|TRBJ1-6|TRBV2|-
CATSEGRGNSPLHF
TGTGCCACCTCCGAAGGGAGGGGTAATTCACCCCTCCACTTT
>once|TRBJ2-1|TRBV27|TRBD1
CATRTGNSYNEQFF
TGTGCCACCCGGACAGGGAACTCCTACAATGAGCAGTTCTTC
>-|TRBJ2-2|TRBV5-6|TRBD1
CASSRTGINTGELFF
TGTGCCAGCAGCCGGACAGGGATAAACACCGGGGAGCTGTTTTTT
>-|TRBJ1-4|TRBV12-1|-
CASSSGGSNEKLFF
TGTGCCAGCAGCTCCGGTGGGAGTAATGAAAAACTGTTTTTT
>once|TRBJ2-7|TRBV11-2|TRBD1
CASSPTVGTGYEQYF
TGTGCCAGCAGCCCTACGGTCGGGACAGGCTACGAGCAGTACTTC
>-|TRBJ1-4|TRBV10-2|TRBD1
CASSEDRGGGNEKLFF
TGCGCCAGCAGTGAGGACAGGGGCGGTGGTAATGAAAAACTGTTTTTT
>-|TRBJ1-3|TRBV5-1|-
CASSLDGGSGNTIYF
TGCGCCAGCAGCTTGGACGGAGGCTCTGGAAACACCATATATTTT
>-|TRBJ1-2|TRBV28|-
CASNRPRTANYGYTF
TGTGCCAGCAATAGACCCCGGACAGCTAACTATGGCTACACCTTC
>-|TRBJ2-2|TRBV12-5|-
CASGLVVDKNTGELFF
TGTGCTAGTGGTTTGGTAGTCGACAAAAACACCGGGGAGCTGTTTTTT
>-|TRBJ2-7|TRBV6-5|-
CASKSGAYEQYF
TGTGCCAGCAAGTCCGGTGCCTACGAGCAGTACTTC
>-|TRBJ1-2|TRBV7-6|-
CASSLEGHYGYTF
TGTGCCAGCAGCTTGGAGGGGCACTATGGCTACACCTTC
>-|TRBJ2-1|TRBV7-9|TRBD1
CASSTRDRGEGEQFF
TGTGCCAGCAGCACCCGGGACAGGGGGGAAGGTGAGCAGTTCTTC
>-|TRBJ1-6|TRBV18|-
CASSPASSSYNSPLHF
TGTGCCAGCTCACCTGCGTCAAGCTCCTATAATTCACCCCTCCACTTT
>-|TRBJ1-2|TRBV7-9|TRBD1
CASSTTQPDRGGWGYTF
TGTGCCAGCAGCACCACCCAGCCGGACAGGGGGGGTTGGGGCTACACCTTC
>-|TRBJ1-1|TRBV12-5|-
CASGPPQGGGAFF
TGTGCTAGTGGTCCCCCACAGGGCGGTGGAGCTTTCTTT
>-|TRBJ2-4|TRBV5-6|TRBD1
CASSFNPGQIIAKNIQYF
TGTGCCAGCAGCTTTAATCCGGGACAGATAATAGCCAAAAACATTCAGTACTTC
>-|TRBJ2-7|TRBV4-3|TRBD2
CASSQILAGVYEQYF
TGCGCCAGCAGCCAAATCCTAGCGGGGGTTTACGAGCAGTACTTC
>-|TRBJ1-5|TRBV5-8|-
CASSFRVLSNQPQHF
TGTGCCAGCAGCTTCCGGGTCCTTAGCAATCAGCCCCAGCATTTT
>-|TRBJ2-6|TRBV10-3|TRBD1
CAISEAPGQSSGANVLTF
TGTGCCATCAGTGAGGCACCGGGACAGAGCTCTGGGGCCAACGTCCTGACTTTC
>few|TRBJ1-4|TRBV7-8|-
CASRERRGATNEKLFF
TGTGCCAGCAGAGAGAGGAGGGGTGCAACTAATGAAAAACTGTTTTTT
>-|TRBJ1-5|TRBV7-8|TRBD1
CASSRGGQAAGGNQPQHF
TGTGCCAGCAGCCGAGGGGGACAGGCAGCAGGGGGAAATCAGCCCCAGCATTTT
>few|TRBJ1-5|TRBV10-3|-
CAISELARGPELSNQPQHF
TGTGCCATCAGTGAGTTAGCCAGGGGCCCCGAACTTAGCAATCAGCCCCAGCATTTT
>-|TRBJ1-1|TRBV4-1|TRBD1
CASSQVSTRGRLNTEAFF
TGCGCCAGCAGCCAAGTCTCAACCAGGGGGCGATTGAACACTGAAGCTTTCTTT
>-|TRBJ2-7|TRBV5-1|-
CASGLLTGDYEQYF
TGCGCCAGCGGCCTCTTGACTGGAGACTACGAGCAGTACTTC
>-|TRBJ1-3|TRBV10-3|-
CAISESGGGLSGNTIYF
TGTGCCATCAGTGAGTCCGGGGGGGGACTCTCTGGAAACACCATATATTTT
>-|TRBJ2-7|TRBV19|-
CASSIEVVGSKQYF
TGTGCCAGTAGTATAGAAGTCGTCGGGTCCAAGCAGTACTTC
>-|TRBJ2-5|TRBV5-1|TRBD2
CASSFRDQGGETQYF
TGCGCCAGCAGCTTCCGGGATCAGGGAGGGGAGACCCAGTACTTC
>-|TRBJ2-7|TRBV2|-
CASRTTGLSYEQYF
TGTGCCAGCAGAACGACAGGCCTATCCTACGAGCAGTACTTC
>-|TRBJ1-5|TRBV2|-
CASSETLGDTSRRWPQHF
TGTGCCAGCAGTGAAACCCTCGGGGACACCAGTAGAAGATGGCCCCAGCATTTT
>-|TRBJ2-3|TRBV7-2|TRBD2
CASSFTGGADTQYF
TGTGCCAGCAGCTTTACGGGGGGGGCAGATACGCAGTATTTT
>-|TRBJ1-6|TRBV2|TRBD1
CASSRSGTDYNSPLHF
TGTGCCAGCAGTCGATCCGGGACAGACTATAATTCACCCCTCCACTTT
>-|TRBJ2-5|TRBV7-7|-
CASSSRDKGVETQYF
TGTGCCAGCAGCTCCCGGGACAAGGGTGTCGAGACCCAGTACTTC